The next 3 T cell receptor beta chains were all read from a single sample in a study of long-term antiretroviral therapy in people with HIV. Version v3.0 of the immunoSEQ assay was performed at survey level. TCRdb's table, derived via immunoSEQ multiplex PCR, lists solely in-frame clones and lacks some. The sample holds 20,000 to 30,000 clones, over 80% seen once. Sample: unsorted PBMCs, taken approximately 4.1 years after starting antiretroviral therapy. The receptors here all came from a man aged 25 to 40 with HIV.

This chain uses TRBV18 with TRBJ1-4; D unclear. Trimming took 1 base from V and 2 from J, leaving 8 bases between them. The germline V gene has CDR1 KGHSH and CDR2 LQKENI. The CDR3 totals 15 residues. Here the CDR3 reads CASSPRMDTNEKLFF. CDR3 DNA sequence: TGTGCCAGCTCACCACGGATGGACACTAATGAAAAACTGTTTTTT.

The chain has TRBV6-5 and TRBJ2-5; D perhaps matches TRBD2 (6 bases). Trimming pared 6 bases from V and 5 bases from J, leaving 13 bases between. CDR1 is MNHEY and CDR2 is SVGAGI in the germline V gene. The CDR3 has 13 amino acids. CDR3 sequence (DNA): TGTGCCAGCAGCACACCCGGGAGTGAGACCCAGTACTTC. Translation: CASSTPGSETQYF.

The chain uses TRBV28 and TRBJ1-4; D is unclear. Germline values: CDR1 MDHEN, CDR2 SYDVKM. The V end was cut by 2 bases, the J end by 6 bases, with 13 bases between. CDR3 size: 15 residues. This chain's CDR3 is CASSLTGEDDEKLFF. CDR3 sequence (DNA): TGTGCCAGCAGTTTAACCGGGGAGGATGATGAAAAACTGTTTTTT.